The source of this T cell receptor (beta chain) is a study of T-cell memory formation after mild COVID-19. Study-level information: Largely, TCR clusters stayed within a single donor. Study-level points and caveats: A second wave expanding day 15 to 37 was CD4+-biased; contracting clones were balanced.

This clonotype was observed once. The antigen is unknown. The length of the CDR3 is 13 residues. V lost 2 bases, J lost 9 bases, and 3 bases stayed unmatched. CDR1 is MNHEY and CDR2 is SVGAGI in the germline V gene. Amplification by 5'RACE using constant-segment primers produced TCR alpha and TCR beta cDNA libraries that carried sample barcodes and UMIs. Via MiXCR, TCRdb re-called the 5' RACE reads, giving one row per CDR3 protein. The repertoire holds more than 250,000 distinct CDR3 sequences, with around 17% as singletons. Input material: PBMCs or a T cell subset sorted from them (not recorded which). The J gene is TRBJ2-1, the V gene TRBV6-5, with 8 bases fitting TRBD2. This receptor was taken from a man aged 18 to 30 who had mild COVID-19 (a few samples of this study predate the infection). Cell type and time point are not known. The CDR3, as DNA: TGTGCCAGCAGTTACCCCGGACTAGCTGAGCAGTTCTTC. Translating gives CASSYPGLAEQFF.